This T cell receptor beta chain was captured by sequencing in a study of tumor-infiltrating lymphocytes in oesophageal squamous cell carcinoma. In TCRdb, the PCR reads were re-called with MiXCR into one record per CDR3 protein. Seen here are roughly 13,000 distinct CDR3 sequences, approximately 48% observed once, and the top ten hold under 50%. Germline CDR1 reads SNHLY; CDR2 reads FYNNEI. This CDR3 comprises 15 residues. V gave up 2 bases and J gave up 2 bases; unmatched junction bases: 3. Sequencing was performed on blood. The chain recombines TRBV2 with TRBJ2-7, with 10 bases matching TRBD1. The receptor was derived from a male donor with esophageal squamous cell carcinoma. CDR3: CASSELGTGAYEQYF. CDR3 coding DNA: TGTGCCAGCAGTGAATTAGGGACAGGGGCCTACGAGCAGTACTTC.